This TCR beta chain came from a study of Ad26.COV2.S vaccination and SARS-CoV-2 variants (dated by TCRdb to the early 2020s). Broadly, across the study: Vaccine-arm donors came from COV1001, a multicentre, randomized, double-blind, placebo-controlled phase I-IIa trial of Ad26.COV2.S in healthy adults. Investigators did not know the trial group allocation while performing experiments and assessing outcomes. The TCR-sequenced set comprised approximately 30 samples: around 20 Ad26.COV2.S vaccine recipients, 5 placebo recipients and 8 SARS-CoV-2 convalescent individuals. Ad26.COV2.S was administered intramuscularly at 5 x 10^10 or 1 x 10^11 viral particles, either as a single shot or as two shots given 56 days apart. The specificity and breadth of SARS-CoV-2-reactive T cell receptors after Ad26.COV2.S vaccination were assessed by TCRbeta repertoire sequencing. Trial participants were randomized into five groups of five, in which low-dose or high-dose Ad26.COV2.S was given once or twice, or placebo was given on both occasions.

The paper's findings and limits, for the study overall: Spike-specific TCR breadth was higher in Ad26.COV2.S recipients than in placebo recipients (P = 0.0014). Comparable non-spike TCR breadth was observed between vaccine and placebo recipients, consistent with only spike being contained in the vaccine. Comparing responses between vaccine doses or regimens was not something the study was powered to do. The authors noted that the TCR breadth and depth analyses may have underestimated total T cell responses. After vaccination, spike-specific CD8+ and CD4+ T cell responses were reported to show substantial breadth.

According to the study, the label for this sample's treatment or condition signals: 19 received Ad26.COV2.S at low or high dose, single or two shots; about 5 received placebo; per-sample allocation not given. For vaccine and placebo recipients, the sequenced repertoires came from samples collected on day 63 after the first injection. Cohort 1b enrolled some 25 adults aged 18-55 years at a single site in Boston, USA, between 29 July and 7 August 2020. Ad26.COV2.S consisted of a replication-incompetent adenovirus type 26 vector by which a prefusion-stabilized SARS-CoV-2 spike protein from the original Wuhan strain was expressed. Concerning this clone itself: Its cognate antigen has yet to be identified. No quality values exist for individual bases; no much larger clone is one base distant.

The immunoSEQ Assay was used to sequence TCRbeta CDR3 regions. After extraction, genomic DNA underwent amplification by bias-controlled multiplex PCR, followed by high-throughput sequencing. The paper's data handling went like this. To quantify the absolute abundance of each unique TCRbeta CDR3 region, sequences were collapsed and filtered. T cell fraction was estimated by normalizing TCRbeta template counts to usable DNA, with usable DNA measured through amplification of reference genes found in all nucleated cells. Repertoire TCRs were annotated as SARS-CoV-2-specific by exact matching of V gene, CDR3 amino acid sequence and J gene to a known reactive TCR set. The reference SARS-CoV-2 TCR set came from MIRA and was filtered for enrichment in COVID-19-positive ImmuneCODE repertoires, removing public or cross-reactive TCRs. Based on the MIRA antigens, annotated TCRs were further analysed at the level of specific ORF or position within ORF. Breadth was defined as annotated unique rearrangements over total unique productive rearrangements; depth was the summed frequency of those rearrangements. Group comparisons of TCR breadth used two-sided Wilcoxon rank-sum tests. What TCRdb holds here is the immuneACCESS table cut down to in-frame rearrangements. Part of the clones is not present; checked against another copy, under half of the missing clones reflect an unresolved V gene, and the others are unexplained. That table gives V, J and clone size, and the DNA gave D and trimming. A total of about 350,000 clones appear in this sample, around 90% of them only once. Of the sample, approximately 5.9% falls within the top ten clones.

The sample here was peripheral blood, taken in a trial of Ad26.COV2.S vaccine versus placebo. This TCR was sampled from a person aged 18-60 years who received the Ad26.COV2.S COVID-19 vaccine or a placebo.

The DNA sequence reads TGCAGCGTTGACAGGCCGGGAGAAGACAATGAGCAGTTCTTC. It specifies CSVDRPGEDNEQFF. The chain joins TRBV29-1 to TRBJ2-1; TRBD2 could be the D gene, as 6 bases match. At the junction V is shortened by 3 bases and J by 5 bases, with 14 bases in between. The CDR3 runs 14 residues from the cysteine to the phenylalanine. The entry retains the CDR3 DNA only, 42 bases that are in frame from base 1. The germline V gene specifies SQVTM as CDR1 and ANQGSEA as CDR2.